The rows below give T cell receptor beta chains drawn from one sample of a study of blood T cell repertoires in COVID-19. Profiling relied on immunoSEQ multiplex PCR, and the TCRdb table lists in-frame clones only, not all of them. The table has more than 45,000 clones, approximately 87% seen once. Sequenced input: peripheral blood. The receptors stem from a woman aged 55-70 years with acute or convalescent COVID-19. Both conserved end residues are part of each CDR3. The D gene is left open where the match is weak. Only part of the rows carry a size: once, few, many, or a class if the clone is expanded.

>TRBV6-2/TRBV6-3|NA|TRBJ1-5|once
CASSYYPGLTNQPQHF
TGTGCCAGCAGTTACTACCCAGGGTTGACCAATCAGCCCCAGCATTTT
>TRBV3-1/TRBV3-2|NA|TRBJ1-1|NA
CASSQDRGRAFF
TGTGCCAGCAGCCAAGACAGGGGCCGAGCTTTCTTT
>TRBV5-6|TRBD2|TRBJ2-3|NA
CASSLWGGSTDTQYF
TGTGCCAGCAGCTTATGGGGGGGGAGCACAGATACGCAGTATTTT
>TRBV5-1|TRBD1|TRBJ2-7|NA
CASSLPSRGLSYEQYF
TGCGCCAGCAGCTTGCCGTCCAGGGGGCTCTCCTACGAGCAGTACTTC
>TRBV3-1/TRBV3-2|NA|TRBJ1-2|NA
CASRGGFGYTF
TGTGCCAGCAGGGGGGGGTTTGGCTACACCTTC
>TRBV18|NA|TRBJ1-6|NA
CASSPSSPDNSPLHF
TGTGCCAGCTCACCAAGTTCCCCAGATAATTCACCCCTCCACTTT
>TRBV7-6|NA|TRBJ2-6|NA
CASSLAAASGANVLTF
TGTGCCAGCAGCTTAGCGGCGGCTTCTGGGGCCAACGTCCTGACTTTC
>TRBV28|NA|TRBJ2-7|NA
CASSPPVLEQYF
TGTGCCAGCAGCCCCCCGGTCCTCGAGCAGTACTTC
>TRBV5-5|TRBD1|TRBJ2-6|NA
CASSLETGLNVLTF
TGTGCCAGCAGCCTAGAGACAGGGTTGAACGTCCTGACTTTC
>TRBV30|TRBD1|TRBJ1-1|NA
CAWSGDRRNTEAFF
TGTGCCTGGAGTGGGGACAGGAGGAACACTGAAGCTTTCTTT
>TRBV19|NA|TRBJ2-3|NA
CASSLSGGVRVDTQYF
TGTGCCAGTAGTCTCTCGGGCGGGGTCAGAGTTGATACGCAGTATTTT
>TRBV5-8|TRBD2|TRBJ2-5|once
CASSPGSRGGLVETQYF
TGTGCCAGCAGCCCGGGATCCCGCGGGGGGCTCGTAGAGACCCAGTACTTC
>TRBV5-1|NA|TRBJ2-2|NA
CASSLLGGGELFF
TGCGCCAGCAGCCTCCTCGGGGGCGGGGAGCTGTTTTTT
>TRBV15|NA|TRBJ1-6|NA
CATSREGRGSFRDNSPLHF
TGTGCCACCAGCAGAGAGGGCAGGGGCTCGTTCAGGGATAATTCACCCCTCCACTTT
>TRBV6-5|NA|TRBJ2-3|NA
CASYSGVSTDTQYF
TGTGCCAGCTACTCCGGGGTTAGCACAGATACGCAGTATTTT
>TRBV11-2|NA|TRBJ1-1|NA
CASSLVAQGGNTEAFF
TGTGCCAGCAGCTTAGTAGCTCAAGGTGGGAACACTGAAGCTTTCTTT
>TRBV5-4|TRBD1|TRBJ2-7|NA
CASSFRQGYEQYF
TGTGCCAGCAGCTTCCGACAGGGCTACGAGCAGTACTTC
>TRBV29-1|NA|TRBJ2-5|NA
CSGREIETQYF
TGCAGCGGACGGGAGATAGAGACCCAGTACTTC
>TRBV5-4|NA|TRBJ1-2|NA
CASSSGGGYGYTF
TGTGCCAGCAGCTCGGGAGGAGGGTATGGCTACACCTTC
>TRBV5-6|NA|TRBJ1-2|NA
CASSLGGRTGFGYTF
TGTGCCAGCAGCTTGGGGGGGCGAACAGGGTTCGGCTACACCTTC
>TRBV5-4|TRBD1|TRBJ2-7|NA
CASSLDRGYEQYF
TGTGCCAGCAGCTTGGACAGGGGCTACGAGCAGTACTTC
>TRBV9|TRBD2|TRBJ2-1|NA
CASSVRLTSAGDEQFF
TGTGCCAGCAGCGTGAGGCTGACTAGCGCTGGGGATGAGCAGTTCTTC
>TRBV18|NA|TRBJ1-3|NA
CASSPTARGDENTIYF
TGTGCCAGCTCACCCACGGCCAGGGGAGACGAAAACACCATATATTTT
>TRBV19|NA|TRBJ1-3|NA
CASSLNTIYF
TGTGCCAGTAGTCTGAACACCATATATTTT
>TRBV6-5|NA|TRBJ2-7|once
CASSYSQGLYEQYF
TGTGCCAGCAGTTACTCGCAGGGGCTCTACGAGCAGTACTTC
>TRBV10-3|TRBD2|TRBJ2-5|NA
CAISVGSGRETQYF
TGTGCCATCAGTGTTGGTAGCGGGAGGGAGACCCAGTACTTC
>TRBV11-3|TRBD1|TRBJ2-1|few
CASSMPGTGSNEQFF
TGTGCCAGCAGCATGCCCGGGACAGGGTCGAATGAGCAGTTCTTC
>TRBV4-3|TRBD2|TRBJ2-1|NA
CASSPSGSTYNEQFF
TGCGCCAGCAGCCCAAGCGGGAGCACCTACAATGAGCAGTTCTTC
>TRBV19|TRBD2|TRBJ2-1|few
CASSRTSGRASDNEQFF
TGTGCCAGTAGTAGGACTAGCGGGAGGGCCTCAGACAATGAGCAGTTCTTC
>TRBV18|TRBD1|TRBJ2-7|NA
CASSQRIRDRSYEQYF
TGTGCCAGCTCGCAAAGAATCCGGGACAGGTCCTACGAGCAGTACTTC
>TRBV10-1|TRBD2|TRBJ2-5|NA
CARAGAGSETQYF
TGCGCCAGGGCCGGAGCGGGGTCGGAGACCCAGTACTTC
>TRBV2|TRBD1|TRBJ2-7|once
CASRKDRGVDEQYF
TGTGCCAGCAGAAAGGACAGGGGGGTGGACGAGCAGTACTTC
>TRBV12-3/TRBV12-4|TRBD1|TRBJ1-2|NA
CASSRTGGYGYTF
TGTGCCAGCAGCAGGACAGGGGGCTATGGCTACACCTTC
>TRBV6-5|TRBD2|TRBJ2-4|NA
CASSPGGGTKNIQYF
TGTGCCAGCAGCCCGGGAGGGGGGACCAAAAACATTCAGTACTTC
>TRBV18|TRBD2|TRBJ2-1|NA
CASRPRGGGPYEQFF
TGTGCCAGTCGTCCCCGGGGGGGAGGGCCCTATGAGCAGTTCTTC
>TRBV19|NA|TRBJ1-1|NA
CASSIGGVRDTEAFF
TGTGCCAGTAGTATTGGGGGGGTTAGGGACACTGAAGCTTTCTTT
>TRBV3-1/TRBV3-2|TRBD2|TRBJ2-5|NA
CASSSPAGTSGGARETQYF
TGTGCCAGCAGCTCCCCGGCCGGGACTAGCGGGGGAGCTCGAGAGACCCAGTACTTC
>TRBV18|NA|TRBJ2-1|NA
CASSGPEQFF
TGTGCCAGCTCTGGGCCGGAGCAGTTCTTC
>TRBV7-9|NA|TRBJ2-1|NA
CASSLGNQGMGGEQFF
TGTGCCAGCAGCTTAGGGAACCAGGGGATGGGCGGTGAGCAGTTCTTC